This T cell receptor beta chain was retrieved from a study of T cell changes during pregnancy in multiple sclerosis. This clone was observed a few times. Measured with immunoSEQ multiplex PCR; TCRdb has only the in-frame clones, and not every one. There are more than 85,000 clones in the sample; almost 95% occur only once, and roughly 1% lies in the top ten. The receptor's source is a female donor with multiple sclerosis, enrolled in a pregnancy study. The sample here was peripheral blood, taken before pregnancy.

CDR3: CASSSGGTEAFF. CDR3 in DNA: TGTGCCAGTAGTTCCGGGGGGACTGAAGCTTTCTTT. V usage is TRBV19 and J usage is TRBJ1-1, with D tentatively TRBD1 (5 bases). V lost 5 bases, J lost 5 bases, and 9 bases lay in between. The CDR3 is made up of 12 amino acids. Looked up from germline, CDR1 is LNHDA and CDR2 is SQIVND (reference sequence).